The sequence of this T cell receptor beta chain was determined in a study of cytomegalovirus exposure and HLA in healthy donors. Whole-study results and caveats: TRBV6-2, TRBV6-3 and other indistinguishable V segments were excluded. According to reports, the classifier identified cytomegalovirus status with high specificity and sensitivity. Listed as cytomegalovirus-associated were 150 or so TCR beta chains. A later analysis showed TCR association rates differing by HLA locus, peaking at DRB1 and lowest at HLA-C.

In the case of this clone: Its antigen is undetermined.

It was with 60 Vbeta and 13 Jbeta primers that the PCR ran. The assay was immunoSEQ multiplex PCR, and TCRdb's table has in-frame clones only and misses some. The sample has about 170,000 clones; the top ten hold 1% to 1.5%. The germline V gene has CDR1 SGHRS and CDR2 YFSETQ. This CDR3 contains 15 residues. The J segment lost 5 bases and the V segment lost 3 bases, leaving 4 bases of the junction unmatched. J is TRBJ1-6 and V is TRBV5-1; 8 bases map to TRBD1. This sequence was found in a woman aged 55-69 years in good health and CMV-seronegative. Sample: PBMCs. The CDR3 DNA is TGCGCCAGCAGCTCGGGGACAGGAGATAATTCACCCCTCCACTTT. It specifies CASSSGTGDNSPLHF. Using reference TRBV5-1 and TRBJ1-6 for the parts outside the CDR3, the full variable domain is KAGVTQTPRYLIKTRGQQVTLSCSPISGHRSVSWYQQTPGQGLQFLFEYFSETQRNKGNFPGRFSGRQFSNSRSEMNVSTLELGDSALYLCASSSGTGDNSPLHFGNGTRLTVT.